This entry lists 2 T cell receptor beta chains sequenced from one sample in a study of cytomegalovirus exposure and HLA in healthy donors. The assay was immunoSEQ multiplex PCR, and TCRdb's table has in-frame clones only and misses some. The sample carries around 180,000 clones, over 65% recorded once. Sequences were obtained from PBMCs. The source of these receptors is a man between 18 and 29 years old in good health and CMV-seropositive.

This CDR3 reads CASSLVAGDHEQYF. The CDR3 DNA reads TGTGCCAGCAGCTTAGTAGCGGGAGACCACGAGCAGTACTTC. The chain employs TRBV11-2 and TRBJ2-7; 9 positions match TRBD2. Germline V CDR1 and CDR2: SGHAT, FQNNGV. V was pared by 1 base and J by 5 bases, with 3 bases of the junction left unmatched. The CDR3 is 14 amino acids.

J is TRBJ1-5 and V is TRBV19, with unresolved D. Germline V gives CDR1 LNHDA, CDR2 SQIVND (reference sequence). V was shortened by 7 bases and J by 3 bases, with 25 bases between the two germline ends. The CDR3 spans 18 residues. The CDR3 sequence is CASTSWGTTWGNNQPQHF. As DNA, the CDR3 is TGTGCCAGTACTAGCTGGGGAACAACATGGGGAAACAATCAGCCCCAGCATTTT.